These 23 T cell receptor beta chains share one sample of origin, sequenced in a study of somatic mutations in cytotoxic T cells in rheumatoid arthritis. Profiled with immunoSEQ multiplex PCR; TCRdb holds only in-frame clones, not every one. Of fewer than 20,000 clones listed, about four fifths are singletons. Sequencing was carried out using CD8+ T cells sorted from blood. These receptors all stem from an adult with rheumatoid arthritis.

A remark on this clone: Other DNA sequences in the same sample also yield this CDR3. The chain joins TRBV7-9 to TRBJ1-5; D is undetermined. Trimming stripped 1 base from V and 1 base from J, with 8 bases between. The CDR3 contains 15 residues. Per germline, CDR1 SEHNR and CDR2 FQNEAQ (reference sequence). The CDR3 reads CASSLDWESNQPQHF. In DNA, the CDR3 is TGTGCCAGCAGCTTAGATTGGGAGAGCAATCAGCCCCAGCATTTT.

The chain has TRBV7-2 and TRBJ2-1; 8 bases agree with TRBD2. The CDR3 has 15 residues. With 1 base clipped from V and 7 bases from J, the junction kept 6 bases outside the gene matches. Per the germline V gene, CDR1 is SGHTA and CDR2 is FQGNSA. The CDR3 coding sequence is TGTGCCAGCAGCTTAGGAGCGGGGGCTCTGAATGAGCAGTTCTTC. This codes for CASSLGAGALNEQFF.

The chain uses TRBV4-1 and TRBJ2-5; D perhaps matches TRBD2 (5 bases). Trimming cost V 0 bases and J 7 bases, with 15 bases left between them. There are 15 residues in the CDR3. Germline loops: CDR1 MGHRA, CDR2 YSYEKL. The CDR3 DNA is TGCGCCAGCAGCCAAGAGTGGCCGGGGTTGGGGACCCAGTACTTC. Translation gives CASSQEWPGLGTQYF.

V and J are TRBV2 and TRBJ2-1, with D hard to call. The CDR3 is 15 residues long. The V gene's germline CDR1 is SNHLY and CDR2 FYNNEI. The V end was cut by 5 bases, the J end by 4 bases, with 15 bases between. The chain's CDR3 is CASSRLWQPYNEQFF. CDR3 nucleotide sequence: TGTGCCAGCAGTCGTCTGTGGCAGCCATACAATGAGCAGTTCTTC.

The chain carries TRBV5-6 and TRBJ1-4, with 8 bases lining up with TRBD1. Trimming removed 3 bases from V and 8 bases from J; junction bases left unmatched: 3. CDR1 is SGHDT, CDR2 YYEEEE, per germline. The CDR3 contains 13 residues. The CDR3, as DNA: TGTGCCAGCAGCTCGACAGGGGAAGAAAAACTGTTTTTT. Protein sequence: CASSSTGEEKLFF.

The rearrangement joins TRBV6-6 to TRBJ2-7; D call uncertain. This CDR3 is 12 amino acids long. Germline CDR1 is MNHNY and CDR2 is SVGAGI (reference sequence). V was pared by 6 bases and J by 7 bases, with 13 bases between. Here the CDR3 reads CASSDGEWEQYF. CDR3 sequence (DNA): TGTGCCAGCAGCGACGGTGAGTGGGAGCAGTACTTC.

The CDR3 coding sequence is TGTGCCAGTAGACCCGGGACTAGCGACACCGGGGAGCTGTTTTTT. Translation gives CASRPGTSDTGELFF. The gene calls are TRBV9 and TRBJ2-2; 10 nucleotides match TRBD2. Losses at the gene ends were 8 bases for V and 3 bases for J; bases not matched to a gene: 7. Germline V CDR1 and CDR2: SGDLS, YYNGEE. The CDR3 has 15 amino acids.

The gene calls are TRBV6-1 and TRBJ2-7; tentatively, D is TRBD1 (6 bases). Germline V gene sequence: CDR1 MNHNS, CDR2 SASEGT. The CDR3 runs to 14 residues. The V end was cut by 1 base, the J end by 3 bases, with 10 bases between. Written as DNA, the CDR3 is TGTGCCAGCAGTGAAGATACAGGGATCTACGAGCAGTACTTC. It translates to CASSEDTGIYEQYF.

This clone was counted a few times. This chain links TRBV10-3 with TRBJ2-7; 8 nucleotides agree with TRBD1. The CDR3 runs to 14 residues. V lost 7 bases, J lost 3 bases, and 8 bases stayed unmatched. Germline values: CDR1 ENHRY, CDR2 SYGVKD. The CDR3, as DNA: TGTGCCATCACTTCCGGGACAGGAGACTACGAGCAGTACTTC. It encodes CAITSGTGDYEQYF.

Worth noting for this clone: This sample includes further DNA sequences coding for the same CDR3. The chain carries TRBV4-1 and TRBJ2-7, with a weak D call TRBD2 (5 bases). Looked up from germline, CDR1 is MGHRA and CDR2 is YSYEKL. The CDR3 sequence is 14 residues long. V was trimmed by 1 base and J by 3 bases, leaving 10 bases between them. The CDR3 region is CASSQGTGNYEQYF. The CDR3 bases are TGCGCCAGCAGCCAAGGGACTGGAAACTACGAGCAGTACTTC.

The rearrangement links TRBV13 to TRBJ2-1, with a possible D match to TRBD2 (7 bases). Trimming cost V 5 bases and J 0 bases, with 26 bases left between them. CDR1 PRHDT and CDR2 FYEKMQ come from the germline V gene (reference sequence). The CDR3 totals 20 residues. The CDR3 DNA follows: TGTGCCAGCAGCACCATTGGCGGGGGCCTCCTTAAGACCTCCTACAATGAGCAGTTCTTC. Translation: CASSTIGGGLLKTSYNEQFF.

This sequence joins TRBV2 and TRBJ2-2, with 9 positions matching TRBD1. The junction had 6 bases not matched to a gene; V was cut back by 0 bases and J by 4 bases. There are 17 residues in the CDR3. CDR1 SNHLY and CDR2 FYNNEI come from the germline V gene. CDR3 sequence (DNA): TGTGCCAGCAGTGAAGCTCAAACAGGGGGCACCACCGGGGAGCTGTTTTTT. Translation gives CASSEAQTGGTTGELFF.

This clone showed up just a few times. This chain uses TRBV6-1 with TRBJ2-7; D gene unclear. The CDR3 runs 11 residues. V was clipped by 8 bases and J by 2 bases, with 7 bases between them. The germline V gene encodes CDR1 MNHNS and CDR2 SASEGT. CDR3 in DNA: TGTGCCAGCTCGGTCACCTACGAGCAGTACTTC. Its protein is CASSVTYEQYF.

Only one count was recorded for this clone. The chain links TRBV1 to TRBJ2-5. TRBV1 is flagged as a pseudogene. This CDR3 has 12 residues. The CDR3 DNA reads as TGCACCAGGTCCGGGCAGAGGGGGACCCAGTACTTC. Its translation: CTRSGQRGTQYF.

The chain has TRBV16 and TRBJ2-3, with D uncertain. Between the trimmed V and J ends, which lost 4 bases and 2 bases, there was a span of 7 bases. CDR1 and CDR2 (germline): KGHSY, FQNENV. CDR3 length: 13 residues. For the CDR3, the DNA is TGTGCCAGCAGCCTAACCTACACAGATACGCAGTATTTT. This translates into CASSLTYTDTQYF.

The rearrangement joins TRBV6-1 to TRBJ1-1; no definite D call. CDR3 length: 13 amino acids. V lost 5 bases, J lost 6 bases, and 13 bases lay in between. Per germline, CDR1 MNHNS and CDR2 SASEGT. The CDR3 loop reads CASSTIRSAEAFF. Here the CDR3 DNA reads TGTGCCAGCAGTACTATAAGGTCGGCTGAAGCTTTCTTT.

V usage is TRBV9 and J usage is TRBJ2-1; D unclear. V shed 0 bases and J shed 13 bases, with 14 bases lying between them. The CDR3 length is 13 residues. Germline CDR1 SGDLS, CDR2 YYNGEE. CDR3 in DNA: TGTGCCAGCAGCGTAGGAAACGGAGCACTCCAGTTCTTC. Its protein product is CASSVGNGALQFF. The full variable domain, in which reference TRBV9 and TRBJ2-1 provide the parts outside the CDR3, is DSGVTQTPKHLITATGQRVTLRCSPRSGDLSVYWYQQSLDQGLQFLIQYYNGEERAKGNILERFSAQQFPDLHSELNLSSLELGDSALYFCASSVGNGALQFFGPGTRLTVL.

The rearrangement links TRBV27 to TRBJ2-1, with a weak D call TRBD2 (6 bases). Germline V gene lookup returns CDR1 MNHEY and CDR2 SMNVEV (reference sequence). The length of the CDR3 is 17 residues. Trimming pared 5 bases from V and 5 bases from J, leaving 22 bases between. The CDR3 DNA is TGTGCCAGCAGTCCGAGTCCGGGAGCCCGGGCAGACAATGAGCAGTTCTTC. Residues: CASSPSPGARADNEQFF.

The CDR3 nucleotides are TGTGCCAGCAGCGCACCAGTACGGGCCTCTGGAAACACCATATATTTT. Its protein is CASSAPVRASGNTIYF. The rearrangement joins TRBV9 to TRBJ1-3, with D uncertain. V lost 3 bases to trimming and J lost 0 bases, with 13 bases between them. The CDR3 is made up of 16 amino acids. CDR1 is SGDLS, CDR2 YYNGEE, per germline.

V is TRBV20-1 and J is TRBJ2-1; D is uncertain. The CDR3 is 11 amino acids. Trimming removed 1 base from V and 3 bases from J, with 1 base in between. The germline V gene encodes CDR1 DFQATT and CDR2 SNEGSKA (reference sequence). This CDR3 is CSARVYNEQFF. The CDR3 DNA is TGCAGTGCTAGAGTCTACAATGAGCAGTTCTTC.

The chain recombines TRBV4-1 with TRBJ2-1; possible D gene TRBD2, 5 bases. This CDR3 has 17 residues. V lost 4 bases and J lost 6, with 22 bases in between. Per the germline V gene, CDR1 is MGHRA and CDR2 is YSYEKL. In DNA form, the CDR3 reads TGCGCCAGCAGCCTTAGGCAGTCAGCGGAGCCCGCCAATGAGCAGTTCTTC. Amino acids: CASSLRQSAEPANEQFF.

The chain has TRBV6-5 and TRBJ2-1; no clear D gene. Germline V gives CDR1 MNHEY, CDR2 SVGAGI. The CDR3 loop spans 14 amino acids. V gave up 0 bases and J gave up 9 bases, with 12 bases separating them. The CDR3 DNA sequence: TGTGCCAGCAGTTACTCCGTGAGTGTAACTGAGCAGTTCTTC. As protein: CASSYSVSVTEQFF.

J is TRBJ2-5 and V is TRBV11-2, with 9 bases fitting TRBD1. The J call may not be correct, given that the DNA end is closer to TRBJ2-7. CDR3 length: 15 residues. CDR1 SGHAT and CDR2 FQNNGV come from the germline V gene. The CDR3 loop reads CASSPGQGGPYEQYF. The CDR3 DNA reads TGTGCCAGCAGCCCGGGACAGGGAGGACCCTACGAGCAGTACTTC.